This T cell receptor (beta chain) comes out of a study of identical twins. Germline CDR1 and CDR2: SGHTA and FQGTGA. This CDR3 region has 13 residues. The germline V and J ends were trimmed by 7 bases and 6 bases, with 15 bases remaining between them. Via MiXCR, TCRdb re-called the 5' RACE reads, giving one row per CDR3 protein. The sample consists of about 730,000 distinct CDR3 sequences, approximately 22% of them appearing once. The same data also went into a second study, on T cells expressing NK-cell markers. In that study: Seven sequenced donors out of eight were HCMV-seropositive, one seronegative.

The TCR was taken from a woman between 18 and 29 years old in good health. Sequencing input: PBMCs. V gene TRBV7-3 combines with J gene TRBJ1-1; D is uncertain. CDR3 protein: CASIRRGGAEAFF. CDR3 DNA sequence: TGTGCCAGCATCCGCCGGGGAGGCGCTGAAGCTTTCTTT.